Presented here are 23 T cell receptor beta chains from one specimen sequenced in a study of neurological immune-mediated disorders. Via MiXCR, TCRdb re-called the 5' RACE reads, giving one row per CDR3 protein. The sample includes tens of thousands of distinct CDR3 sequences, less than 5.5% of them seen just once. The sequenced sample was PBMCs. These receptors were taken from a woman aged 25-40 years with multiple sclerosis.

This clonotype was seen ten or more times. The V and J genes are TRBV5-1 and TRBJ1-2; the match to TRBD1 covers 9 bases. The CDR3 covers 16 residues. Germline CDR1 SGHRS, CDR2 YFSETQ. V lost 4 bases and J lost 4; bases outside the gene matches: 11. CDR3 amino acids: CASSLSTTGGVYGYTF. The CDR3 DNA is TGCGCCAGCAGCCTCTCAACGACAGGGGGTGTCTATGGCTACACCTTC.

This clonotype was found many times. The chain links TRBV20-1 to TRBJ1-1; D is perhaps TRBD1 (5 bases). CDR3 length: 12 residues. Trimming took 1 base from V and 5 from J, leaving 8 bases between them. Germline CDR1 is DFQATT and CDR2 is SNEGSKA (reference sequence). The CDR3 coding sequence is TGCAGTGCTAGAGTGGGGGAAACTGAAGCTTTCTTT. This encodes CSARVGETEAFF.

This clonotype appeared many times. The rearrangement uses TRBV3-1 and TRBJ1-1; 7 bases align to TRBD1. The CDR3 spans 16 residues. Per germline, CDR1 LGHDT and CDR2 YNNKEL (reference sequence). Unmatched junction bases numbered 12, after V lost 4 bases and J lost 4 bases. The CDR3 loop is CASSLQGGMSGTEAFF. Here the CDR3 DNA reads TGTGCCAGCAGCCTTCAGGGGGGAATGTCGGGCACTGAAGCTTTCTTT.

This clonotype was counted between two and nine times. The chain carries TRBV20-1 and TRBJ2-3, with 9 bases matching TRBD1. CDR1 is DFQATT and CDR2 is SNEGSKA in the germline V gene (reference sequence). This CDR3 contains 15 residues. V lost 5 bases, J lost 5 bases, and 11 bases stayed unmatched. The CDR3 DNA reads TGCAGTGCTGGCCAATCCGGGACAGGGATAGATACGCAGTATTTT. Translating gives CSAGQSGTGIDTQYF.

This clonotype was seen repeatedly, ten times or more. The V and J genes are TRBV5-1 and TRBJ1-1; unclear D gene. The CDR3 contains 14 residues. Germline lookup yields CDR1 SGHRS and CDR2 YFSETQ. Trimming took 4 bases from V and 0 from J, leaving 10 bases between them. The CDR3 sequence is CASSAGVLNTEAFF. The DNA for the CDR3 is TGCGCCAGCAGCGCCGGGGTTTTGAACACTGAAGCTTTCTTT.

In its sample, this clonotype was seen many times. The chain combines TRBV4-2 with TRBJ2-7; 10 bases map to TRBD1. The CDR3 consists of 15 residues. Germline lookup yields CDR1 LGHNA and CDR2 YNFKEQ. V shed 2 bases, J shed 3 bases, and the junction held 4 bases outside the gene matches. For the CDR3, the DNA is TGTGCCAGCAGCCAATTGACAGGGGGCGTCTACGAGCAGTACTTC. This translates into CASSQLTGGVYEQYF.

This clonotype has only a few counts. The rearrangement uses TRBV7-6 and TRBJ2-5, with 7 positions matching TRBD1. The J segment lost 3 bases and the V segment lost 1 base, leaving 2 bases of the junction unmatched. Germline V CDR1 and CDR2: SGHVS, FNYEAQ. This CDR3 has 14 amino acids. CDR3 protein: CASSLGDREETQYF. The CDR3 bases are TGTGCCAGCAGCTTAGGGGACAGAGAAGAGACCCAGTACTTC.

This clonotype was seen ten or more times. The V gene is TRBV5-6, the J gene TRBJ1-1, with 7 bases identical to TRBD1. Germline CDR1 reads SGHDT; CDR2 reads YYEEEE. Unmatched junction bases numbered 8, after V lost 3 bases and J lost 0 bases. The CDR3 runs to 16 residues. The CDR3: CASSYRTGTMNTEAFF. CDR3 nucleotides: TGTGCCAGCAGCTACCGGACAGGTACGATGAACACTGAAGCTTTCTTT.

The sample holds many counts of this clonotype. This chain links TRBV5-6 with TRBJ1-1; no clear D gene. Germline V gives CDR1 SGHDT, CDR2 YYEEEE. The V gene lost 4 bases and the J gene lost 11 bases, with 21 bases spanning the gap. The CDR3 is made up of 14 amino acids. The CDR3 loop is CASSETERMAGAFF. CDR3 in DNA: TGTGCCAGCAGCGAGACCGAACGGATGGCGGGGGCTTTCTTT. Full variable domain (rest looked up from reference TRBV5-6 and TRBJ1-1): DAGVTQSPTHLIKTRGQQVTLRCSPKSGHDTVSWYQQALGQGPQFIFQYYEEEERQRGNFPDRFSGHQFPNYSSELNVNALLLGDSALYLCASSETERMAGAFFGQGTRLTVV.

This clonotype was counted many times. CDR3 in amino acids: CASSLQGADTQYF. In nucleotides, the CDR3 is TGTGCCAGCAGCTTGCAGGGGGCAGATACGCAGTATTTT. The chain is built from TRBV5-5 and TRBJ2-3; 7 bases are a match to TRBD1. After removal of 1 base from V and 4 bases from J, the junction contained 0 bases not matched to a gene. The germline V gene encodes CDR1 SGHKS and CDR2 YYEKEE (reference sequence). CDR3 length equals 13 residues.

Worth noting for this clonotype: A much larger clone sits a single nucleotide away, making a read error possible. The rearrangement joins TRBV20-1 to TRBJ2-3; the match to TRBD2 covers 8 bases. CDR1 and CDR2 from the germline V gene are DFQATT and SNEGSKA (reference sequence). The V segment lost 6 bases and the J segment 8 bases; nucleotides outside the gene matches: 16. CDR3 length: 15 amino acids. Here the CDR3 reads CSASRDSGNTATQYF. The DNA of the CDR3 is TGCAGTGCAAGCCGAGATAGCGGGAATACCGCTACGCAGTATTTT.

The CDR3 coding sequence is TGCAGTGCTGAGGCAGGGGTAGGGTATGGCTACACCTTC. Protein: CSAEAGVGYGYTF. The chain joins TRBV20-1 to TRBJ1-2, with D tentatively TRBD1 (6 bases). There are 13 residues in the CDR3. V lost 5 bases, J lost 5 bases, and 15 bases lay in between. Looked up from germline, CDR1 is DFQATT and CDR2 is SNEGSKA (reference sequence).

This clonotype was seen repeatedly, ten times or more. This chain joins TRBV10-3 and TRBJ1-1; TRBD1 is a possible D gene (6 bases). V shed 5 bases and J shed 1 base, with 8 bases lying between them. Germline assignment: CDR1 ENHRY and CDR2 SYGVKD. This CDR3 comprises 13 residues. DNA of the CDR3: TGTGCCATCAGTAGACAGGCGAACACTGAAGCTTTCTTT. Its translation is CAISRQANTEAFF.

Ten or more counts support this clonotype. The chain couples TRBV5-1 to TRBJ1-2; D not resolved. V lost 5 bases and J 2 bases, leaving 7 bases between the germline ends. The CDR3 sequence is 12 residues long. Germline lookup yields CDR1 SGHRS and CDR2 YFSETQ. The CDR3 sequence is CASREANYGYTF. The DNA of the CDR3 is TGCGCCAGCAGGGAAGCGAACTATGGCTACACCTTC.

Ten or more counts support this clonotype. V gene TRBV20-1 combines with J gene TRBJ1-6; D may be TRBD1 (6 bases). The germline V gene has CDR1 DFQATT and CDR2 SNEGSKA (reference sequence). The CDR3 runs 15 residues. Trimming pared 1 base from V and 8 bases from J, leaving 15 bases between. In DNA, the CDR3 is TGCAGTGCTAGAGTTAGGACAGCGGGGGATTCACCCCTCCACTTT. Translated: CSARVRTAGDSPLHF.

This clonotype showed up many times. The chain recombines TRBV5-1 with TRBJ2-7; the match to TRBD1 covers 8 bases. The ends lost 5 bases at V and 5 bases at J; junction bases unmatched: 12. CDR1 is SGHRS and CDR2 is YFSETQ in the germline V gene. The CDR3 sequence is 15 residues long. The CDR3 nucleotides are TGCGCCAGCAGACCTGCCCGGACAGGGTACCACGAGCAGTACTTC. As protein: CASRPARTGYHEQYF.

The V and J genes are TRBV5-1 and TRBJ1-1, with a possible D match to TRBD1 (5 bases). Trimming pared 5 bases from V and 0 bases from J, leaving 8 bases between. Looked up from germline, CDR1 is SGHRS and CDR2 is YFSETQ. The CDR3 consists of 13 residues. The CDR3, as DNA: TGCGCCAGCAGGACAGACATGAACACTGAAGCTTTCTTT. As protein: CASRTDMNTEAFF. The full variable domain, rest sourced from reference TRBV5-1 and TRBJ1-1, is KAGVTQTPRYLIKTRGQQVTLSCSPISGHRSVSWYQQTPGQGLQFLFEYFSETQRNKGNFPGRFSGRQFSNSRSEMNVSTLELGDSALYLCASRTDMNTEAFFGQGTRLTVV.

This chain connects TRBV18 to TRBJ2-1; D perhaps matches TRBD2 (7 bases). The CDR3 contains 15 residues. Trimming took 7 bases from V and 8 from J, leaving 21 bases between them. Germline V gives CDR1 KGHSH, CDR2 LQKENI. This chain's CDR3 is CASLPRGPGPYEQFF. CDR3 sequence (DNA): TGTGCCAGCTTACCGCGGGGGCCGGGGCCTTATGAGCAGTTCTTC.

The sample holds many counts of this clonotype. This chain uses TRBV10-1 with TRBJ2-1; TRBD2 matches at 8 bases. With V trimmed by 5 bases and J by 14 bases, 14 bases remained unmatched. This CDR3 has 14 residues. CDR1 and CDR2 (germline): WNHNN, SYGVQD (reference sequence). Written as DNA, the CDR3 is TGCGCCAGCAGTCACCTACAGGGCGGGGGGCAAGAGTTCTTC. Its translation is CASSHLQGGGQEFF.

This clonotype was counted many times. The rearrangement links TRBV10-3 to TRBJ2-1; a weak D match, TRBD1 (5 bases). CDR1 ENHRY and CDR2 SYGVKD come from the germline V gene. The CDR3 is 14 amino acids. V lost 5 bases and J lost 4, with 12 bases in between. CDR3 loop: CAISPQGGYNEQFF. DNA of the CDR3: TGTGCCATCAGTCCCCAGGGCGGATACAATGAGCAGTTCTTC.

This clonotype was detected ten times or more. This chain connects TRBV5-6 to TRBJ1-6; the D gene is possibly TRBD1 (5 bases). This CDR3 comprises 15 residues. Germline values: CDR1 SGHDT, CDR2 YYEEEE. V was clipped by 2 bases and J by 8 bases, with 14 bases between them. DNA of the CDR3: TGTGCCAGCAGCTTCGGGGGAGGAGTGGATTCACCCCTCCACTTT. Its protein is CASSFGGGVDSPLHF.

The V and J genes are TRBV12-3 or TRBV12-4 and TRBJ1-1; weak D call: TRBD1 (6 bases). Trimming removed 4 bases at V and 8 bases at J, with 14 bases between. The CDR3 runs 13 residues. CDR3 loop: CASSSRGTQEAFF. DNA for the CDR3: TGTGCCAGCAGTTCCAGGGGAACCCAAGAAGCTTTCTTT.

This clonotype was seen many times. The chain uses TRBV5-1 and TRBJ2-7, with D perhaps matching TRBD2 (5 bases). The V and J ends lost 3 bases and 7 bases respectively, with 20 bases between them. Germline V gene lookup returns CDR1 SGHRS and CDR2 YFSETQ. CDR3 length: 15 amino acids. CDR3 DNA: TGCGCCAGCAGCTCCCAAACGGGGTCTGGGCGTGAGCAGTACTTC. It codes for CASSSQTGSGREQYF.